This TCR beta chain is drawn from a study of control samples from healthy donors and cancer patients. Germline trimming cut 3 bases from V and 11 bases from J; bases unmatched to any gene: 5. Germline V gene sequence: CDR1 LGHDT, CDR2 YNNKEL (reference sequence). The CDR3 loop spans 14 amino acids. Using immunoSEQ multiplex PCR, the repertoire was profiled, and TCRdb retains in-frame clones only, with some absent. The table shows about 30,000 clones, with 70% to 90% occurring only once. Sequencing was carried out using PBMCs. The rearrangement links TRBV3-1 (or the pseudogene TRBV3-2) to TRBJ2-1; 12 bases fit TRBD2. The TCR comes from a woman in her fifties or sixties with head and neck cancer. The CDR3 DNA reads as TGTGCCAGCAGCCAGGGGACTAGCGGGCGGAAGCAGTTCTTC. Translated: CASSQGTSGRKQFF.